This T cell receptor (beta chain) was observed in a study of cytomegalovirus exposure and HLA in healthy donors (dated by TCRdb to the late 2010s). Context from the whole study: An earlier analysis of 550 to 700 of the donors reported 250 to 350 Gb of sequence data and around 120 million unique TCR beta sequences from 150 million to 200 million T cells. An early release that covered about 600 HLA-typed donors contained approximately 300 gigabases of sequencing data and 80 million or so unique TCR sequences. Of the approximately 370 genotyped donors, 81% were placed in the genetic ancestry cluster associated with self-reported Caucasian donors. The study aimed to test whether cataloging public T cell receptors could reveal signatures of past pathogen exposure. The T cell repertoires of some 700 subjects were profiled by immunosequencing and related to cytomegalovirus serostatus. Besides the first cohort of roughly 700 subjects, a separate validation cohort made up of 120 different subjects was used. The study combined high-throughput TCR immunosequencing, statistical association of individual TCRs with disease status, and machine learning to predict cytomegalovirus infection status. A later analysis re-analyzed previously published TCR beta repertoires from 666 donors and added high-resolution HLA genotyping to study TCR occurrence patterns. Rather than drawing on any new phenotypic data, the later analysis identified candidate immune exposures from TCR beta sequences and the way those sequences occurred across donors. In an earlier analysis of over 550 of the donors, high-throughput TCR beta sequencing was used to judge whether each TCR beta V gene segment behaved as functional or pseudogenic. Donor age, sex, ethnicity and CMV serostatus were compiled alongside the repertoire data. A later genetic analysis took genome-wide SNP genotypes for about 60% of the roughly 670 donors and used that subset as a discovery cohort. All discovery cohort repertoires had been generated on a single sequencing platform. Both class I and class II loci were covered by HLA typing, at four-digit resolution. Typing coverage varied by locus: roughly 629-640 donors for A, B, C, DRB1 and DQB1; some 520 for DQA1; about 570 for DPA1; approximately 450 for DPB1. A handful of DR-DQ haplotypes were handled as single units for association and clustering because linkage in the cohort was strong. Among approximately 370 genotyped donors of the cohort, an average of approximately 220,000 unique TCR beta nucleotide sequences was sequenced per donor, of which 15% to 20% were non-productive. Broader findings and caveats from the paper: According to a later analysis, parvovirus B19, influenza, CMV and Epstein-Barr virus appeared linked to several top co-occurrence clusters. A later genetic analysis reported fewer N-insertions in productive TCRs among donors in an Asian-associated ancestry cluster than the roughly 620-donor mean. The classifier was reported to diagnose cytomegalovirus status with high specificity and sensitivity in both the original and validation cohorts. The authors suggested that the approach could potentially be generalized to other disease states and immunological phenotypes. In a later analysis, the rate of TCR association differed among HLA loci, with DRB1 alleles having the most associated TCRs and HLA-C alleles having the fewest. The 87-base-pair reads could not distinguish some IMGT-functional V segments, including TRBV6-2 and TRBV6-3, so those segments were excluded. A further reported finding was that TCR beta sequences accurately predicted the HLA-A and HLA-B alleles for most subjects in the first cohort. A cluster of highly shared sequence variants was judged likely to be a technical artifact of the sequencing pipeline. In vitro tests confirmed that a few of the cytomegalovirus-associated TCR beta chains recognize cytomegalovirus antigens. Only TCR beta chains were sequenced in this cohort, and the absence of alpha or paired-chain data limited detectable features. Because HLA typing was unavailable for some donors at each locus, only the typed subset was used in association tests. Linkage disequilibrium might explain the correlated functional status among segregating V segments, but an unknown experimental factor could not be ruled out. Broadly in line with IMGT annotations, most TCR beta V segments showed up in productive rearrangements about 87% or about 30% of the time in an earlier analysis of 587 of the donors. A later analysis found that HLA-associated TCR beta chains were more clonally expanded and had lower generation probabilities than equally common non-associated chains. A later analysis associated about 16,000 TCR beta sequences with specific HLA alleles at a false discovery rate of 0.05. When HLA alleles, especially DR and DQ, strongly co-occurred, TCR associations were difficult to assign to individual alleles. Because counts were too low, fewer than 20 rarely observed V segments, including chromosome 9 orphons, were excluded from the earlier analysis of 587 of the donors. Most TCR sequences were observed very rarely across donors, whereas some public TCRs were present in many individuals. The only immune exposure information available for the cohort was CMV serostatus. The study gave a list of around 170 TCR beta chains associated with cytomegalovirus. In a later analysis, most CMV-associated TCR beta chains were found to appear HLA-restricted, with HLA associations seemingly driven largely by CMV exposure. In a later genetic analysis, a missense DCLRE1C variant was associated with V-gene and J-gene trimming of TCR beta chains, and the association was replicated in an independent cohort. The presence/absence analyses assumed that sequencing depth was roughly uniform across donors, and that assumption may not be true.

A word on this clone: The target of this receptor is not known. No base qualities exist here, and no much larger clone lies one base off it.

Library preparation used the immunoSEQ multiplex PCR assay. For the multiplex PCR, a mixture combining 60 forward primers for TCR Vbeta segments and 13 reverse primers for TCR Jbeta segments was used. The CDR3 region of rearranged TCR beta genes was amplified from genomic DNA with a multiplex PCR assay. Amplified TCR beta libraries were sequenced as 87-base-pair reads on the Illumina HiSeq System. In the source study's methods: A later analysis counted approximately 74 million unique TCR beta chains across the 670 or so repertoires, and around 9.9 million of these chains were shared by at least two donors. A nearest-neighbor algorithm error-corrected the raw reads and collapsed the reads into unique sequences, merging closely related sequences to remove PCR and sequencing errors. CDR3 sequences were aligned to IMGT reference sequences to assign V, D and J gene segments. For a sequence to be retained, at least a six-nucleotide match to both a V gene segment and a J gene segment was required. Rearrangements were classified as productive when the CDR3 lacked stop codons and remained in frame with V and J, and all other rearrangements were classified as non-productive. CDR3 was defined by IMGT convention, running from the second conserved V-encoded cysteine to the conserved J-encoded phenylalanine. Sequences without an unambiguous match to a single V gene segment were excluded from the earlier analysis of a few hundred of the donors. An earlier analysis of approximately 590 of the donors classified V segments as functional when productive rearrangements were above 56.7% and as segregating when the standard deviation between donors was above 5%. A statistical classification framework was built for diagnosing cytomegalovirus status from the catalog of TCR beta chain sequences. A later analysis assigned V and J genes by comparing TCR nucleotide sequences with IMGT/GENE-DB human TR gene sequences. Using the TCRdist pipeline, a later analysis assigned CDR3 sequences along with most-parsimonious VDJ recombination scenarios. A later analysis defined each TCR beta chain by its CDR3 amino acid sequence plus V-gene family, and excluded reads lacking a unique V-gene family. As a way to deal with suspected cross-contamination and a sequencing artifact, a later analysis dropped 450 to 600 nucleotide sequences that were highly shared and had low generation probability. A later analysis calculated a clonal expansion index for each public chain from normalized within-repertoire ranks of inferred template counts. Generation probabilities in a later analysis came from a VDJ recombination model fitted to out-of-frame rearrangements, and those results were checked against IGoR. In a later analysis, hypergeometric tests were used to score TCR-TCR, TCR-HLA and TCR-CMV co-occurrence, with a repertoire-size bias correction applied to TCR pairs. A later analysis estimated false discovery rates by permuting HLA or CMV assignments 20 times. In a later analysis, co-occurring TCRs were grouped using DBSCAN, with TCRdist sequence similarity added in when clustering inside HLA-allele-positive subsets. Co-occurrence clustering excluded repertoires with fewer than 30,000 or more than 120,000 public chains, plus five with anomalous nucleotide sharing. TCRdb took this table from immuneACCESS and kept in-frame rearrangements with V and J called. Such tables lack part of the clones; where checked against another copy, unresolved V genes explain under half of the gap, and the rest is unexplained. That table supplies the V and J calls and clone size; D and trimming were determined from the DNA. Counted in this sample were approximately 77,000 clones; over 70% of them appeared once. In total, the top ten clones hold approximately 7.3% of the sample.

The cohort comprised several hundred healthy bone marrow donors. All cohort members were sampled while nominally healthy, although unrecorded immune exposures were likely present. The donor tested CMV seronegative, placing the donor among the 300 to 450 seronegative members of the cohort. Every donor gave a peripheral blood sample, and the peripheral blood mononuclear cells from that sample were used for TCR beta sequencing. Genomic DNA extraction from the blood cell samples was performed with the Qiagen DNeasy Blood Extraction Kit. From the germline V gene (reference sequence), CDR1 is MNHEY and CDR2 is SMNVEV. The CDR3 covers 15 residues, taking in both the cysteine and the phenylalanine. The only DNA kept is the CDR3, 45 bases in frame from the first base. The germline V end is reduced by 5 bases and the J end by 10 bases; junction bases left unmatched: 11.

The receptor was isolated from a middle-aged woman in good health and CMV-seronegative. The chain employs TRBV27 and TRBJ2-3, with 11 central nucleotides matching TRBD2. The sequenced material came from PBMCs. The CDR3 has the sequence CASSGAGLAGGPQYF. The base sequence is TGTGCCAGCAGTGGCGCCGGGCTAGCGGGAGGACCGCAGTATTTT.